This entry is about one TCR beta chain. No cognate antigen has been identified for it. Within one base of it there is no much larger clone, and no base qualities were kept. The source of the sample is a study of cytomegalovirus exposure and HLA in healthy donors (dated by TCRdb to 2015 to 2018). About the study as a whole: In an earlier analysis of roughly 500 of the donors, around 290 Gb of sequence data and roughly 100 million unique TCR beta sequences from about 180 million T cells were reported. Of the roughly 410 genotyped donors, over 80% were placed in the genetic ancestry cluster associated with self-reported Caucasian donors. The T cell repertoires of some 670 subjects were profiled by immunosequencing and related to cytomegalovirus serostatus. The aim of the study was to test whether cataloging public T cell receptors could identify signatures of past pathogen exposure. In the later analysis, no new phenotypic data were used to find candidate immune exposures; instead, reliance was placed on TCR beta sequences and their occurrence across donors. Class I and class II HLA loci were covered by the typing at four-digit resolution. Every discovery cohort repertoire had been produced on one sequencing platform. Around 300 gigabases of sequencing data and 78 million or so unique TCR sequences were included in an early release covering about 700 HLA-typed donors. Among about 370 genotyped donors of the cohort, an average of approximately 240,000 unique TCR beta nucleotide sequences was sequenced per donor, of which 15% to 20% were non-productive. In an earlier analysis of 500 to 650 of the donors, high-throughput TCR beta sequencing was used to judge whether each TCR beta V gene segment behaved as functional or pseudogenic. Genome-wide SNP genotypes for about three fifths of the 666 donors were used in a later genetic analysis, which treated that subset as a discovery cohort. The number of typed donors differed by locus: about 620-640 for A, B, C, DRB1 and DQB1; 522 for DQA1; some 590 for DPA1; and around 450 for DPB1. Donor age, sex, ethnicity and CMV serostatus were compiled together with the repertoire data. A later analysis re-analyzed previously published TCR beta repertoires from 600 to 850 donors and added high-resolution HLA genotyping to study TCR occurrence patterns. High-throughput TCR immunosequencing, statistical association of individual TCRs with disease status, and machine learning were combined to predict cytomegalovirus infection status. Along with the approximately 620-subject first cohort, a separate validation cohort of over a hundred different subjects was used. Roughly 5 DR-DQ haplotypes were handled as single units for association and clustering, since linkage in the cohort was strong. General findings and caveats noted by the study authors: While some public TCRs were present in many individuals, most TCR sequences turned up only very rarely across donors. A later analysis associated about 16,000 TCR beta sequences with specific HLA alleles at a false discovery rate of 0.05. A total of some 180 TCR beta chains were listed by the study as associated with cytomegalovirus. Because HLA typing was missing for some donors at each locus, association tests included only the typed subset. When HLA alleles, especially DR and DQ, strongly co-occurred, TCR associations were difficult to assign to individual alleles. A later genetic analysis associated a missense DCLRE1C variant with V-gene and J-gene trimming of TCR beta chains, and an independent cohort replicated the association. According to a later analysis, parvovirus B19, influenza, CMV and Epstein-Barr virus appeared linked to several top co-occurrence clusters. It was suggested by the authors that the approach could potentially be generalized to other disease states and immunological phenotypes. Because counts were too low, about 15 rarely observed V segments, including chromosome 9 orphons, were left out of the earlier analysis of about 500 of the donors. A further reported finding was that TCR beta sequences accurately predicted the HLA-A and HLA-B alleles for most subjects in the first cohort. Some IMGT-functional V segments, including TRBV6-2 and TRBV6-3, could not be told apart with the 87-base-pair reads, so those segments were excluded. The cohort was sequenced for TCR beta chains only, and without alpha or paired-chain data the features that could be detected were limited. In a later genetic analysis, fewer N-insertions in productive TCRs were reported among donors in an Asian-associated ancestry cluster than the roughly 700-donor mean. In vitro tests confirmed that a few of the cytomegalovirus-associated TCR beta chains recognize cytomegalovirus antigens. In a later analysis, HLA-associated TCR beta chains were found to be more clonally expanded and to have lower generation probabilities than equally common non-associated chains. Correlated functional status among segregating V segments might reflect linkage disequilibrium, but an unknown experimental factor could not be ruled out. Immune exposure information for the cohort was limited to CMV serostatus. Most CMV-associated TCR beta chains appeared to be HLA-restricted in a later analysis, and the HLA associations seemed to be driven largely by CMV exposure. In an earlier analysis of fewer than 750 of the donors, most TCR beta V segments were observed in productive rearrangements about 87% or about 30% of the time, broadly matching IMGT annotations. The presence/absence analyses assumed that sequencing depth was roughly uniform across donors, and that assumption may not be true. A group of highly shared sequence variants was considered likely to be a technical artifact of the sequencing pipeline. In a later analysis, TCR association rates were found to vary across HLA loci, with the most associated TCRs seen for DRB1 alleles and the fewest for HLA-C alleles. The classifier was reported to diagnose cytomegalovirus status with high specificity and sensitivity in both the original cohort and the validation cohort.

The CDR3 runs 16 residues from the cysteine to the phenylalanine. Only CDR3 DNA remains: 48 bases, in frame from the first base. The V end gives up 10 bases and the J end 5 bases, leaving 16 bases in the junction not matched to a gene. From a lookup of the germline V gene (reference sequence), CDR1 and CDR2 are LNHDA and SQIVND. Libraries were made using the immunoSEQ multiplex PCR assay. The multiplex PCR relied on a mix of 60 forward primers for TCR Vbeta segments and 13 reverse primers for TCR Jbeta segments. Amplification of the CDR3 region of rearranged TCR beta genes was performed with a multiplex PCR assay on genomic DNA. The Illumina HiSeq System was used to sequence the amplified TCR beta libraries as 87-base-pair reads. Processing in the source paper ran as follows. Across the 500 to 750 repertoires, a later analysis counted approximately 83 million unique TCR beta chains, some 11 million of which were shared by at least two donors. Raw reads were error-corrected and collapsed into unique sequences with a nearest-neighbor algorithm that merged closely related sequences to remove PCR and sequencing errors. V, D and J gene segments were assigned by aligning CDR3 sequences to IMGT reference sequences. For a sequence to be retained, at least a six-nucleotide match to both a V gene segment and a J gene segment was required. A rearrangement counted as productive if the CDR3 had no stop codons and remained in frame with V and J, and every other rearrangement counted as non-productive. CDR3 was defined according to IMGT convention as the region running from the second conserved V-encoded cysteine to the conserved J-encoded phenylalanine. Sequences without an unambiguous match to a single V gene segment were excluded from the earlier analysis of approximately 600 of the donors. An earlier analysis of about 590 of the donors classified V segments as functional when productive rearrangements were above 56.7% and as segregating when the standard deviation between donors was above 5%. A statistical classification framework was built for diagnosing cytomegalovirus status from the catalog of TCR beta chain sequences. A later analysis assigned V and J genes by comparing TCR nucleotide sequences with IMGT/GENE-DB human TR gene sequences. The TCRdist pipeline was used in a later analysis to assign CDR3 sequences and most-parsimonious VDJ recombination scenarios. In a later analysis, every TCR beta chain was defined by the combination of its CDR3 amino acid sequence and its V-gene family, and reads without a unique V-gene family were dropped. As a way to deal with suspected cross-contamination and a sequencing artifact, a later analysis dropped nearly 600 nucleotide sequences that were highly shared and had low generation probability. For each public chain, a later analysis derived a clonal expansion index from normalized ranks of inferred template counts within each repertoire. In a later analysis, generation probabilities were computed with a VDJ recombination model fitted to out-of-frame rearrangements, and the resulting probabilities were checked against IGoR. In a later analysis, hypergeometric tests were used to score TCR-TCR, TCR-HLA and TCR-CMV co-occurrence, with a repertoire-size bias correction applied to TCR pairs. In a later analysis, false discovery rates were estimated by permuting HLA or CMV assignments 20 times. In a later analysis, co-occurring TCRs were grouped using DBSCAN, and TCRdist sequence similarity was added for clustering within HLA-allele-positive subsets. Co-occurrence clustering excluded repertoires with fewer than 30,000 or more than 120,000 public chains, plus five with anomalous nucleotide sharing. Here the immuneACCESS table is served through TCRdb, limited to in-frame sequences with V and J called. Missing clones are a known gap in these copies; in checked studies unresolved V genes cover under half, and the rest lacks a known reason. V and J calls and clone size are given by that table; D and trimming were obtained from the DNA. The sample has over 85,000 clones on record, 70% to 80% of them singletons. Together, the top ten hold about 0.5% of the sample.

The cohort comprised approximately 700 healthy bone marrow donors. At the time of sampling, all cohort members were nominally healthy, though unrecorded immune exposures were likely present. The donor was CMV seronegative and belonged to the group of around 350 seronegative cohort members. A peripheral blood sample was provided by each donor, and peripheral blood mononuclear cells were used for TCR beta sequencing. The Qiagen DNeasy Blood Extraction Kit was used to extract genomic DNA from the blood cell samples. Source material: PBMCs. The receptor was derived from a man in his thirties or forties in good health and CMV-seronegative. The rearranged chain carries TRBV19 and TRBJ1-5, with 8 middle bases fitting TRBD1. The CDR3 amino acid sequence is: CATLPRTGLIDQPQHF. The bases read TGTGCCACCCTTCCCCGGACAGGGCTTATCGATCAGCCCCAGCATTTT.